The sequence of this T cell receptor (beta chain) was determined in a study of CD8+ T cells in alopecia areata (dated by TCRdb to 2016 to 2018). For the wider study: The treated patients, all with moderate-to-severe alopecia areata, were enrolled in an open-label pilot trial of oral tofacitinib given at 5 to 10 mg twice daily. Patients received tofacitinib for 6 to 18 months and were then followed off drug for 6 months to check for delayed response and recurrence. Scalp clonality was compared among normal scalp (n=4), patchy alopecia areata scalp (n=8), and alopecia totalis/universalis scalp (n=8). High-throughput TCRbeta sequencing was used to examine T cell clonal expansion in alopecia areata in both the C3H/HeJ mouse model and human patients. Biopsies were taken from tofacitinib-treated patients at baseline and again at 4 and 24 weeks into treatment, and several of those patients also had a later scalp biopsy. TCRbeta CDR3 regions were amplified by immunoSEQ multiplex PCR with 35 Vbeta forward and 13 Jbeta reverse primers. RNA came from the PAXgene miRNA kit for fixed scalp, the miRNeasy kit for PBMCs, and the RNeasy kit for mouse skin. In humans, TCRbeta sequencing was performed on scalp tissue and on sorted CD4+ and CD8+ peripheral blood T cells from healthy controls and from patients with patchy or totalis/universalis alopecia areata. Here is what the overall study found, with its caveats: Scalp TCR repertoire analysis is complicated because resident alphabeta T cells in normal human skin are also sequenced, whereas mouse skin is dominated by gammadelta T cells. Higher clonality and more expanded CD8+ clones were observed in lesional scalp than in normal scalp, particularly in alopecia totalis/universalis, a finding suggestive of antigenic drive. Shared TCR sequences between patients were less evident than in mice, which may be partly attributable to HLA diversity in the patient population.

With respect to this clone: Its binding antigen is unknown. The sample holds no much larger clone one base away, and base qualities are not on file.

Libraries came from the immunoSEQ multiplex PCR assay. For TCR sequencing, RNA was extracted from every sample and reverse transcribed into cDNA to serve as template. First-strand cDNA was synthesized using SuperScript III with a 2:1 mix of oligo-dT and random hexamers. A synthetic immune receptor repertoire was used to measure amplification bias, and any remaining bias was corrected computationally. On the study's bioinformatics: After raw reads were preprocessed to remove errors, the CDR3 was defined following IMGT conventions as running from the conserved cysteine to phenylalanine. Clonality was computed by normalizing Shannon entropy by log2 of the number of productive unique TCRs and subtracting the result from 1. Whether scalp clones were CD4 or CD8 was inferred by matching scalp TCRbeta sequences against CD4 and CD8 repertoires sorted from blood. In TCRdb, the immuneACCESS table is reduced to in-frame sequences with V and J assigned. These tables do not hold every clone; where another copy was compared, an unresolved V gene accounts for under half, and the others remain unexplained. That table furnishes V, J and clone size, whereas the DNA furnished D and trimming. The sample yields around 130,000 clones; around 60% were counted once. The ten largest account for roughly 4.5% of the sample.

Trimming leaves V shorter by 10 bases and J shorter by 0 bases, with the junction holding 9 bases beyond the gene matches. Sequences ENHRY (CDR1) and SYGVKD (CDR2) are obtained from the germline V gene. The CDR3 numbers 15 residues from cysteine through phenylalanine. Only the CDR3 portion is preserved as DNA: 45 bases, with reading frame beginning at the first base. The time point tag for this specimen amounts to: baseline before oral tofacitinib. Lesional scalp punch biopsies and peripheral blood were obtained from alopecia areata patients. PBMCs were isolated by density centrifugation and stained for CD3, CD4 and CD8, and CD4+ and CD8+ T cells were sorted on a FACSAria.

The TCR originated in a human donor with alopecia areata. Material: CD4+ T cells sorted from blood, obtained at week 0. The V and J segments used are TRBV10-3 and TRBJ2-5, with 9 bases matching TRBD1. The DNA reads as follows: TGTGCCACCGCCGGGGGGACAGGGTACCAAGAGACCCAGTACTTC. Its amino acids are CATAGGTGYQETQYF.